This T cell receptor (beta chain) is from a study of T cell responses to AZD1222 COVID-19 vaccine. CDR1 is LNHDA, CDR2 SQIVND, per germline (reference sequence). V was pared by 5 bases and J by 6 bases, with 13 bases between. The CDR3 runs 13 residues. Notes on the study in general: It was only after the peak T cell response that any repertoires were sampled. Receipt of two AZD1222 doses was followed by a rise in Spike-specific TCR breadth and depth. The donors showed a predominance of white British ancestry and of females, with possible underestimation of clonal diversity.

In regard to this clone: Its cognate antigen is unknown.

The repertoire was sequenced with immunoSEQ multiplex PCR; TCRdb's copy has only in-frame clones and lacks some. The sample has tens of thousands of clones, 78% seen once. The TCR was taken from an adult in good health. The sequences come from peripheral blood, collected on day 0 of AZD1222 vaccination. The chain has TRBV19 and TRBJ1-2; D may be TRBD1 (6 bases). The CDR3 coding sequence is TGTGCCAGTAGTCTAACGGACAGTCATGGCTACACCTTC. Translating it yields CASSLTDSHGYTF.